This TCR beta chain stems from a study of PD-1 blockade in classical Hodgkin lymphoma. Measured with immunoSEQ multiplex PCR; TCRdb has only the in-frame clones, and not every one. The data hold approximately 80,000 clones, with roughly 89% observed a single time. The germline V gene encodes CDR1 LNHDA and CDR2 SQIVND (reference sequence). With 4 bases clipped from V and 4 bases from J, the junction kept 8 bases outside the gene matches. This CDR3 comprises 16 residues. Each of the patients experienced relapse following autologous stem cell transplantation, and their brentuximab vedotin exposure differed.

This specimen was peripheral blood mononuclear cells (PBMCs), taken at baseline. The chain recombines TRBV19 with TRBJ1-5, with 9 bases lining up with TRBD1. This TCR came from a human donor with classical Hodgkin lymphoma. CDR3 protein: CASSKPGQGSNQPQHF. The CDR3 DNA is TGTGCCAGTAGTAAACCGGGACAGGGAAGTAATCAGCCCCAGCATTTT.